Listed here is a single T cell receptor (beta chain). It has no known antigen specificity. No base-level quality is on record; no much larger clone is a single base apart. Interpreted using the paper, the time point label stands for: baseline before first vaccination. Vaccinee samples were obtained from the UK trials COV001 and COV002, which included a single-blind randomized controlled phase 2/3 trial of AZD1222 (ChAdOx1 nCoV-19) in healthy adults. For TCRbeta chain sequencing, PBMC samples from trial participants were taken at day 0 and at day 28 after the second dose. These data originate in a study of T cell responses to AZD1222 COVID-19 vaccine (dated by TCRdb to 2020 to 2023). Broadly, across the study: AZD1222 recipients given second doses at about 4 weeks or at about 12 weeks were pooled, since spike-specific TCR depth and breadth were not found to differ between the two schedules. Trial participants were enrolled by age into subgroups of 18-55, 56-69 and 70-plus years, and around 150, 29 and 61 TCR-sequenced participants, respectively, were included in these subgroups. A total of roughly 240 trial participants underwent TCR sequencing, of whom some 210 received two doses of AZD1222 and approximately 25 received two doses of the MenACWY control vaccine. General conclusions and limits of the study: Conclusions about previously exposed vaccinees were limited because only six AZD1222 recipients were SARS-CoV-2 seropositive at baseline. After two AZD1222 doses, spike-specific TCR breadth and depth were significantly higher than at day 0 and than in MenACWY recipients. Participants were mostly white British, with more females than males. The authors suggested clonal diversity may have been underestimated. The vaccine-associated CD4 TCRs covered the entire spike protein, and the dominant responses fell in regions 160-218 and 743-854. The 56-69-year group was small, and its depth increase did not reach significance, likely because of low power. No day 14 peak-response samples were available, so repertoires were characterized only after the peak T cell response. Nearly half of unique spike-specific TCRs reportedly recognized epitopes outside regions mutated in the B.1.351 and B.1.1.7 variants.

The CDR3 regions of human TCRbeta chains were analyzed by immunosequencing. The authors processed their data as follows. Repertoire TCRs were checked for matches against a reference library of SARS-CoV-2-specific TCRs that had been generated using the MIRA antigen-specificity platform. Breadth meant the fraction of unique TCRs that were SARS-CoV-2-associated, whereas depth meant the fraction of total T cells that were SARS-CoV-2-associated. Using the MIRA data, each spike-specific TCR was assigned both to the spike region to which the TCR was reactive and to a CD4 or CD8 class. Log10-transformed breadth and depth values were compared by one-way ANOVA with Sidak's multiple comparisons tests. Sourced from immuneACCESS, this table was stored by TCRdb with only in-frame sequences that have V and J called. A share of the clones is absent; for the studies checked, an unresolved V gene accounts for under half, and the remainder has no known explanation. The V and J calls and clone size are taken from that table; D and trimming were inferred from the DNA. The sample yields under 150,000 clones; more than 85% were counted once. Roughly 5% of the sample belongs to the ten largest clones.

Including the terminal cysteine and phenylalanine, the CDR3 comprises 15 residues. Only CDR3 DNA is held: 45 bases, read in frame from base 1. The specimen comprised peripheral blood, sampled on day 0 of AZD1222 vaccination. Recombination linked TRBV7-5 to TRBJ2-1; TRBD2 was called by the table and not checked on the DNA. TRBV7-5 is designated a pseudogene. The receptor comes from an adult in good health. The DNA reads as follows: TGTGTCAGAAGCCCCAGACTAGCGGGAATGAATGAGCAGTTCTTC. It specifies CVRSPRLAGMNEQFF.